This T cell receptor (beta chain) was captured in a study of blood T cells in healthy people across ages. J was trimmed by 3 bases and V by 5 bases; bases with no gene match: 7. Germline V gene lookup returns CDR1 SGHAT and CDR2 FQNNGV. CDR3 size: 16 residues. A sample-barcoded 5' primer and a J-beta primer mix were used in a second PCR of roughly 7 to 11 cycles. Using its own MiXCR run on the 5' RACE reads, TCRdb lists one record per CDR3 protein. Among some 1,000,000 distinct CDR3 sequences listed, 25% were seen once. A further study also used this sample, focusing on T cells of mothers and their children. That paper adds: Random nucleotides (2-4) and sample barcodes were added by the M1S primer used in the second PCR. Some 2.7 million TCR beta reads per child versus over 8 million per mother. Clones that were microchimeric and persistent were not detected among T cells.

The sample taken for sequencing was blood. The rearrangement links TRBV11-2 to TRBJ2-1; 10 bases are a match to TRBD2. This clonotype was obtained from a girl aged 2 to 10 in good health. The CDR3 loop reads CASSPLTSGIYNEQFF. The CDR3 DNA sequence: TGTGCCAGCAGCCCCCTAACTAGCGGGATCTACAATGAGCAGTTCTTC.